This T cell receptor beta chain appears in the sequencing data of a study of cytomegalovirus exposure and HLA in healthy donors. The CDR3 consists of 14 residues. Trimming removed 1 base from V and 6 bases from J; junction bases left unmatched: 4. Germline V gene sequence: CDR1 SGHRS, CDR2 YFSETQ. Study-wide results and caveats: Compared with the roughly 700-donor mean, an Asian-associated ancestry cluster reportedly had fewer N-insertions, according to a later analysis. Across donors, most TCRs were seen rarely, yet some public ones were widespread.

On this clone: What it recognizes is unknown.

The study ran its PCR with 60 Vbeta and 13 Jbeta primers. TCRdb's copy holds only in-frame clones and misses some; the assay was immunoSEQ multiplex PCR. Its listing shows 50,000 to 60,000 clones. The rearrangement uses TRBV5-1 and TRBJ1-5; 7 bases line up with TRBD1. This receptor was taken from a woman aged 45-59 years in good health and CMV-seropositive. The sequencing sample was made of PBMCs. CDR3 amino acids: CASSLTGAGQPQHF. CDR3 sequence (DNA): TGCGCCAGCAGCTTGACAGGGGCGGGTCAGCCCCAGCATTTT.